These 21 T cell receptor beta chains came from one sample sequenced in a study of cytomegalovirus exposure and HLA in healthy donors. Libraries were prepared by immunoSEQ multiplex PCR; TCRdb keeps only in-frame clonotypes and omits some of them. The table has 150,000 to 200,000 clones, around nine tenths seen once. Sample: PBMCs. These receptors all stem from a man aged 30-40 years in good health and CMV-seropositive.

This clone was detected only a few times. The chain has TRBV27 and TRBJ1-2; TRBD1 matches at 7 bases. V trimming: 5 bases; J trimming: 6 bases; junction bases outside the gene matches: 6. The CDR3 has 13 residues. Germline V lookup: CDR1 MNHEY, CDR2 SMNVEV (reference sequence). CDR3 nucleotides: TGTGCCAGCAGTCACGGGACAGCGGATGGCTACACCTTC. Protein product: CASSHGTADGYTF.

J is TRBJ1-2 and V is TRBV15; 7 bases are a match to TRBD1. Looked up from germline, CDR1 is LNHNV and CDR2 is YYDKDF (reference sequence). The CDR3 has 14 amino acids. V gave up 4 bases and J gave up 1 base; unmatched junction bases: 3. CDR3 sequence: CATSTGTVNYGYTF. DNA of the CDR3: TGTGCCACCAGCACCGGGACAGTTAACTATGGCTACACCTTC.

The V gene is TRBV11-3, the J gene TRBJ1-2, with TRBD1 as a possible D gene (6 bases). The CDR3 spans 16 residues. Per the germline V gene, CDR1 is SGHNT and CDR2 is YENEEA. V was shortened by 5 bases and J by 1 base, with 17 bases between the two germline ends. For the CDR3, the DNA is TGTGCCAGCAGCCCAGAGGGGCGAGGGGGTAACTATGGCTACACCTTC. This gives the protein CASSPEGRGGNYGYTF.

The genes are TRBV4-1 and TRBJ1-1; D not resolved. This CDR3 is built from 14 residues. Trimming shortened V by 3 bases and J by 0 bases, and 8 bases separated the two germline ends. CDR1 and CDR2 from the germline V gene are MGHRA and YSYEKL. CDR3 in DNA: TGCGCCAGCAGCCAGGAAATATTGAACACTGAAGCTTTCTTT. Protein sequence: CASSQEILNTEAFF.

The chain employs TRBV2 and TRBJ2-2, with 8 positions matching TRBD1. Germline CDR1 is SNHLY and CDR2 is FYNNEI. This CDR3 is 14 amino acids long. With 8 bases clipped from V and 6 bases from J, the junction kept 8 bases outside the gene matches. The CDR3 DNA reads as TGTGCCAGCGTTCCACAGGGGGGAGCCGGGGAGCTGTTTTTT. Encoded protein: CASVPQGGAGELFF.

This clone was counted once. The chain joins TRBV6-6 to TRBJ2-1; D is ambiguous. This CDR3 spans 13 amino acids. Germline assignment: CDR1 MNHNY and CDR2 SVGAGI (reference sequence). The ends were cut back, 6 bases at V and 5 bases at J, with 11 bases in the middle. The CDR3 DNA reads TGTGCCAGCAGCCTACCTCTTCACAATGAGCAGTTCTTC. Residues: CASSLPLHNEQFF.

The gene calls are TRBV7-2 and TRBJ1-4, with TRBD1 as a possible D gene (5 bases). Per germline, CDR1 SGHTA and CDR2 FQGNSA. CDR3 length equals 14 residues. V gave up 5 bases and J gave up 3 bases, with 10 bases separating them. CDR3 loop: CASSLGTANEKLFF. In nucleotides, the CDR3 is TGTGCCAGCAGCCTGGGGACGGCTAATGAAAAACTGTTTTTT.

The table lists this clone with a count of one. The chain has TRBV4-1 and TRBJ2-5; 10 positions match TRBD1. This CDR3 region has 14 residues. J gave up 5 bases and V 2 bases, and 2 bases lay outside the gene matches. Germline lookup yields CDR1 MGHRA and CDR2 YSYEKL. In nucleotides, the CDR3 is TGCGCCAGCAGCCAAAGACAGGGGGCGGAGACCCAGTACTTC. Protein: CASSQRQGAETQYF.

In DNA, the CDR3 is TGTGCCAGCAGTTACGGCACAGGGGATAATGAAAAACTGTTTTTT. Amino acid sequence: CASSYGTGDNEKLFF. This chain links TRBV6-5 with TRBJ1-4; TRBD1 matches 7 bases. The CDR3 consists of 15 residues. Germline V gene data show CDR1 as MNHEY and CDR2 as SVGAGI. The V and J ends lost 2 bases and 4 bases, in that order; junction bases with no gene match: 4.

The chain couples TRBV9 to TRBJ1-3; TRBD1 matches 8 bases. Trimming at V came to 4 bases and at J to 4 bases, leaving 7 bases not matched to a gene. Germline values: CDR1 SGDLS, CDR2 YYNGEE. This CDR3 has 15 residues. The CDR3 reads CASSTWTGSGNTIYF. The CDR3 DNA reads as TGTGCCAGCAGCACATGGACAGGGTCGGGAAACACCATATATTTT.

In its sample, this clone was seen a few times. The chain carries TRBV21-1 and TRBJ2-7. TRBV21-1 is classified as a pseudogene. This CDR3 comprises 13 residues. The CDR3 nucleotides are TGTGCCAGCAGCGAAAGGAAAACCTACGAGCAGTACTTC. Amino acid sequence: CASSERKTYEQYF.

The chain couples TRBV6-1 to TRBJ1-5; tentative D call: TRBD1 (5 bases). V lost 0 bases, J lost 7 bases, and 16 bases lay in between. Per germline, CDR1 MNHNS and CDR2 SASEGT. This CDR3 is built from 16 residues. CDR3 loop: CASSEALGRVRQPQHF. In DNA form, the CDR3 reads TGTGCCAGCAGTGAAGCACTGGGCAGGGTACGCCAGCCCCAGCATTTT.

The chain joins TRBV9 to TRBJ2-2, with 10 bases aligning to TRBD1. The germline V gene has CDR1 SGDLS and CDR2 YYNGEE. V lost 2 bases and J lost 7; bases outside the gene matches: 11. The CDR3 runs 17 residues. The CDR3 loop reads CASSVVPTGGLFGELFF. The DNA of the CDR3 is TGTGCCAGCAGCGTTGTCCCGACAGGGGGCCTTTTCGGGGAGCTGTTTTTT.

The chain recombines TRBV29-1 with TRBJ1-1; D may be TRBD1 (5 bases). Germline V lookup: CDR1 SQVTM, CDR2 ANQGSEA. V was cut by 4 bases and J by 2 bases, with 8 bases left in between. The CDR3 runs to 12 residues. CDR3 in amino acids: CSVATDNTEAFF. CDR3 nucleotide sequence: TGCAGCGTTGCGACAGATAACACTGAAGCTTTCTTT.

The chain combines TRBV27 with TRBJ2-3; TRBD1 aligns across 8 bases. The V segment lost 3 bases and the J segment 4 bases; nucleotides outside the gene matches: 9. Germline-derived CDR1 and CDR2 are MNHEY and SMNVEV (reference sequence). The CDR3 consists of 16 residues. The CDR3 protein is CASSFHRGKGADTQYF. The CDR3 region has the DNA TGTGCCAGCAGTTTCCACAGGGGGAAGGGTGCAGATACGCAGTATTTT.

This clone has just a few counts. V usage is TRBV25-1 and J usage is TRBJ2-7; a weak D match, TRBD1 (5 bases). V dropped 5 bases and J dropped 3 bases, with 8 bases sitting between them. CDR3 length: 12 residues. Germline CDR1 is MGHDK and CDR2 is SYGVNS. The CDR3, as DNA: TGTGCCAGCAGTAGGGGATACTACGAGCAGTACTTC. Its protein is CASSRGYYEQYF.

The V and J genes are TRBV10-3 and TRBJ2-1; D may match TRBD1 or TRBD2 (5 bases each). Germline CDR1 reads ENHRY; CDR2 reads SYGVKD. The ends were cut back, 10 bases at V and 9 bases at J, with 19 bases in the middle. CDR3 length: 13 amino acids. The CDR3 bases are TGTGCCACCGGGACCGAAACCGGTGTTGAGCAGTTCTTC. Its protein product is CATGTETGVEQFF.

The V call is TRBV19, the J call TRBJ1-2; 7 bases match TRBD1. The CDR3 runs 16 residues. After removal of 5 bases from V and 4 bases from J, the junction contained 13 bases not matched to a gene. Germline V gene sequence: CDR1 LNHDA, CDR2 SQIVND (reference sequence). This CDR3 is CASSVLVGQDIYGYTF. The CDR3 coding sequence is TGTGCCAGTAGTGTCCTAGTTGGACAGGACATCTATGGCTACACCTTC.

The count of this clone is one. The chain joins TRBV9 to TRBJ2-7; 7 positions match TRBD1. This CDR3 is 15 amino acids long. V was clipped by 2 bases and J by 5 bases; unmatched bases: 10. CDR1 is SGDLS, CDR2 YYNGEE, per germline. CDR3 nucleotide sequence: TGTGCCAGCAGCGTGGGACAGCTTTCCAGGAACGAGCAGTACTTC. Translation gives CASSVGQLSRNEQYF.

The gene calls are TRBV2 and TRBJ2-1, with D hard to call. CDR3 length equals 12 residues. The germline V and J ends were trimmed by 6 bases and 5 bases, with 8 bases remaining between them. Germline assignment: CDR1 SNHLY and CDR2 FYNNEI. The chain's CDR3 is CASSPGNNEQFF. As DNA, the CDR3 is TGTGCCAGCAGCCCGGGTAACAATGAGCAGTTCTTC.

This chain connects TRBV6-1 to TRBJ1-5, with 8 bases lining up with TRBD1. The length of the CDR3 is 14 residues. Germline CDR1 and CDR2: MNHNS and SASEGT. V was clipped by 4 bases and J by 6 bases; unmatched bases: 5. CDR3 nucleotides: TGTGCCAGCAGTGCGCGGACAGGGACTCAGCCCCAGCATTTT. Translation: CASSARTGTQPQHF.